The 6 T cell receptor beta chains presented below share a single source sample, sequenced in a study of blood T cell repertoires in COVID-19. Profiled with immunoSEQ multiplex PCR; TCRdb holds only in-frame clones, not every one. The table lists approximately 120,000 clones, 83% of them singletons. Sample: peripheral blood. The receptors were gathered from an elderly man with active or convalescent COVID-19.

DNA of the CDR3: TGTGCCAGCAGCTTAGCAGGCGGGTTGTCCTACGAGCAGTACTTC. Protein: CASSLAGGLSYEQYF. This chain links TRBV7-2 with TRBJ2-7, with D maybe TRBD2 (5 bases). V lost 0 bases to trimming and J lost 1 base, with 10 bases between them. The length of the CDR3 is 15 residues. CDR1 is SGHTA and CDR2 is FQGNSA in the germline V gene.

In its sample, this clone was seen a few times. This chain uses TRBV4-1 with TRBJ2-2, with TRBD2 matching 10 bases. Trimming took 1 base from V and 6 from J; bases not matched to a gene: 11. This CDR3 has 18 residues. CDR1 is MGHRA, CDR2 YSYEKL, per germline. The CDR3 DNA reads as TGCGCCAGCAGCCAAGGAGCTTTCTCTAGCGGGGGCCCCGGGGAGCTGTTTTTT. It is translated as CASSQGAFSSGGPGELFF.

This rearrangement joins TRBV27 to TRBJ1-2; the D gene is possibly TRBD1 (6 bases). The germline CDR1 and CDR2 sequences are MNHEY and SMNVEV (reference sequence). The V end lost 6 bases, the J end lost 0 bases, and 8 bases lay between the germline ends. CDR3 size: 13 residues. CDR3 region: CASRDSANYGYTF. The CDR3 DNA is TGTGCCAGCAGGGACAGCGCTAACTATGGCTACACCTTC.

This clone was counted only a few times. The chain has TRBV6-2 or TRBV6-3 and TRBJ1-2, with D maybe TRBD1 (5 bases). Germline V gene lookup returns CDR1 MNHEY and CDR2 SVGEGT. Trimming removed 5 bases from V and 6 bases from J, with 13 bases in between. The CDR3 consists of 13 residues. The CDR3 nucleotides read TGTGCCAGCAGTCGAACAGGATTAAATGGCTACACCTTC. This gives the protein CASSRTGLNGYTF.

This rearrangement joins TRBV10-3 to TRBJ2-5, with D tentatively TRBD2 (5 bases). The germline CDR1 and CDR2 sequences are ENHRY and SYGVKD. Trimming pared 8 bases from V and 5 bases from J, leaving 6 bases between. The CDR3 totals 10 residues. The DNA for the CDR3 is TGTGCCATCGGGGAGGAGACCCAGTACTTC. Its protein product is CAIGEETQYF.

The chain has TRBV6-2 or TRBV6-3 and TRBJ1-6; 7 nucleotides agree with TRBD1. Trimming cost V 2 bases and J 7 bases; bases outside gene matches: 5. Germline loops: CDR1 MNHEY, CDR2 SVGEGT. The length of the CDR3 is 15 residues. The CDR3 coding sequence is TGTGCCAGCAGTTACGAAGGGGGCATGAATTCACCCCTCCACTTT. This gives the protein CASSYEGGMNSPLHF.